This passage covers 9 T cell receptor beta chains from one sample sequenced in a study of Graves' ophthalmopathy and Graves' hyperthyroidism (dated by TCRdb to about 2018). These reads were obtained on an Illumina HiSeq 2000. For repertoire sequencing, the TCR beta CDR3 regions were amplified from RNA transcripts. The first round was an RT-PCR using HTBI primers with the Qiagen OneStep RT-PCR kit, and this first round was followed by a second-round multiplex PCR, then size selection and purification. TCRdb handled the public reads itself, with Q25 trimming in fastp and clone calling in MiXCR, and kept productive beta chains. Every distinct CDR3 protein forms one entry, paired with its most common genes and DNA. This sample lists some 520,000 distinct CDR3 sequences; under 15% were detected once. Roughly 10% of the sample comes from the top ten. The specimen was blood. The receptors were sampled from a woman in her twenties or thirties with Graves' ophthalmopathy. Donor details come from another sample of the same person, matched by shared clones.

The table lists this clonotype with a few counts. The V and J genes are TRBV30 and TRBJ1-2; D may be TRBD1 (5 bases). The germline V gene encodes CDR1 GTSNPN and CDR2 SVGIG (reference sequence). V was trimmed by 4 bases and J by 7 bases, leaving 16 bases between them. The CDR3 has 13 residues. DNA of the CDR3: TGTGCCTGGAAGGGAGGGGCCCTCTCTGGCTACACCTTC. It specifies CAWKGGALSGYTF.

This clonotype was seen ten or more times. This rearrangement joins TRBV2 to TRBJ2-7, with a tentative D call TRBD1 (6 bases). In germline, CDR1 is SNHLY, CDR2 FYNNEI. The V end lost 5 bases, the J end lost 6 bases, and 17 bases lay between the germline ends. There are 14 residues in the CDR3. CDR3: CASSLTGHLGEQYF. CDR3 bases: TGTGCCAGCAGTCTTACGGGACATCTCGGCGAGCAGTACTTC.

This clonotype was seen many times. The chain has TRBV28 and TRBJ2-2; a weak D match, TRBD2 (5 bases). Trimming pared 2 bases from V and 0 bases from J, leaving 7 bases between. In germline, CDR1 is MDHEN, CDR2 SYDVKM. This CDR3 comprises 15 residues. The CDR3 sequence is CASSLRGPNTGELFF. The DNA of the CDR3 is TGTGCCAGCAGTTTACGAGGGCCGAACACCGGGGAGCTGTTTTTT.

The chain uses TRBV6-1 and TRBJ1-1; D might be TRBD1 (5 bases). Germline lookup yields CDR1 MNHNS and CDR2 SASEGT. Trimming pared 6 bases from V and 0 bases from J, leaving 14 bases between. This CDR3 has 15 amino acids. As DNA, the CDR3 is TGTGCCAGCAGCCCCTCAGGAGGGGTGAACACTGAAGCTTTCTTT. Its translation is CASSPSGGVNTEAFF.

This clonotype was seen a few times. V gene TRBV6-1 combines with J gene TRBJ1-5; D possibly corresponds to TRBD1 (5 bases). The CDR3 is 14 residues long. Trimming left V 2 bases short and J 7 bases short, with 12 bases between. Germline lookup yields CDR1 MNHNS and CDR2 SASEGT. This chain's CDR3 is CASSESIRVQPQHF. Written as DNA, the CDR3 is TGTGCCAGCAGTGAAAGCATCAGGGTCCAGCCCCAGCATTTT.

In its sample, this clonotype was seen a few times. The chain has TRBV12-3 or TRBV12-4 and TRBJ2-5; TRBD2 agrees at 12 bases. The CDR3 has 16 amino acids. The V gene end was trimmed by 10 bases and the J gene end by 4 bases; junction bases not matched to a gene: 13. In nucleotides, the CDR3 is TGTGCCACCCCAAGAGCTAGCGGGGGGGACCTAGAGACCCAGTACTTC. Translating it yields CATPRASGGDLETQYF.

This clonotype was seen at least ten times. The chain links TRBV24-1 to TRBJ2-2; unclear D gene. The CDR3 sequence is 16 residues long. Deletions cut 5 bases from V and 2 bases from J, with 14 bases between. Germline CDR1 and CDR2: KGHDR and SFDVKD. The CDR3 DNA reads as TGTGCCACCAGTGCCTACCCCCAAGTAAACACCGGGGAGCTGTTTTTT. Translated: CATSAYPQVNTGELFF.

This clonotype was found many times. The chain employs TRBV27 and TRBJ2-5, with 7 nucleotides matching TRBD2. V lost 1 base to trimming and J lost 5 bases; unmatched junction nucleotides: 7. This CDR3 is 15 amino acids long. Per the germline V gene, CDR1 is MNHEY and CDR2 is SMNVEV (reference sequence). In DNA form, the CDR3 reads TGTGCCAGCAGTTTATATCCCCCCGGGAGGGAGACCCAGTACTTC. Its translation: CASSLYPPGRETQYF.

The sample holds many counts of this clonotype. The chain combines TRBV27 with TRBJ1-6; D ambiguous. V lost 0 bases and J 13 bases, leaving 13 bases between the germline ends. The germline V gene encodes CDR1 MNHEY and CDR2 SMNVEV (reference sequence). The length of the CDR3 is 14 residues. Here the CDR3 reads CASSLSADIMPLHF. CDR3 DNA sequence: TGTGCCAGCAGTTTATCGGCGGATATTATGCCCCTCCACTTT.